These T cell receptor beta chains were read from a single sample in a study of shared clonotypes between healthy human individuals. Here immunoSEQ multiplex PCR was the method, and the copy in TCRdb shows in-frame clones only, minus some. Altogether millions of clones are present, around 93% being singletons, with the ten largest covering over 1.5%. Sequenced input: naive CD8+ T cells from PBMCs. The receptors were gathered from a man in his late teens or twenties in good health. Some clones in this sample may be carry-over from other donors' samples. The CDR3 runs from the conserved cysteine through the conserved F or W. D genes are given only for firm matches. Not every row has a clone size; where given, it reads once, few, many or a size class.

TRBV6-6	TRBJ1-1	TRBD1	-	TGTGCCAGCAGCCGGGACAGGGTCACTGAAGCTTTCTTT	CASSRDRVTEAFF
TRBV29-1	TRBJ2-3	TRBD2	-	TGCAGCGTTGAAGGCGGGAGGGCCGGCCTGGATACGCAGTATTTT	CSVEGGRAGLDTQYF
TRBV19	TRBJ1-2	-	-	TGTGCCAGTAGCCCCGACACAACTATAGGCTACACCTTC	CASSPDTTIGYTF
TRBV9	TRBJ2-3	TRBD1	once	TGTGCCAGCAGCGTAGAGCCGACAGGGGCGGAAACAGATACGCAGTATTTT	CASSVEPTGAETDTQYF
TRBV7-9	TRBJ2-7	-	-	TGTGCCAGCAGCTTAGTCCAGGGGTGGACCTACGAGCAGTACTTC	CASSLVQGWTYEQYF
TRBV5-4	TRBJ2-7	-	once	TGTGCCAGCAGCTCAAACGGACTATCGGGATACGAGCAGTACTTC	CASSSNGLSGYEQYF
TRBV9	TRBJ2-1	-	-	TGTGCCAGCAGCGTAGGGAGTTCCAACTATGAGCAGTTCTTC	CASSVGSSNYEQFF
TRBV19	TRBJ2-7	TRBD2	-	TGTGCCAGTAGTAAACTAGCGGTGACCTACGAGCAGTACTTC	CASSKLAVTYEQYF
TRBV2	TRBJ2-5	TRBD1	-	TGTGCCAGCAGCGACAGGGCCCTGTCGTCGGAGACCCAGTACTTC	CASSDRALSSETQYF
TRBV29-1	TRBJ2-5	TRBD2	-	TGCAGCGTCGTAATAGCGGGAGGTCGCCAAGAGACCCAGTACTTC	CSVVIAGGRQETQYF
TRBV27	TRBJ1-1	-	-	TGTGCCAGCAGTCCCACCCCCCCAGATGGGAATACTGAAGCTTTCTTT	CASSPTPPDGNTEAFF
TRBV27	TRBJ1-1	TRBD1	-	TGTGCCAGCAGTTTAACCTTTCCGACAGGGACTGAAGCTTTCTTT	CASSLTFPTGTEAFF
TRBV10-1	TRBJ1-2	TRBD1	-	TGCGCCAGCAGTGATGGGACAGGGCGGTATGGCTACACCTTC	CASSDGTGRYGYTF
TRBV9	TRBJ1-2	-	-	TGTGCCAGCAGCGGATCATACAGGGTTTCTGGAGATGGCTACACCTTC	CASSGSYRVSGDGYTF
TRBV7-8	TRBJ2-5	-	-	TGTGCCAGCAGCTTACCGGGTGAAGAGACCCAGTACTTC	CASSLPGEETQYF
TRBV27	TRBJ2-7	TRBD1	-	TGTGCCAGCAGTTTATCGAACAGGGGTACCTACGAGCAGTACTTC	CASSLSNRGTYEQYF
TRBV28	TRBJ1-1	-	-	TGTGCCAGCAGGCCACATCCGGGACAGAACACTGAAGCTTTCTTT	CASRPHPGQNTEAFF
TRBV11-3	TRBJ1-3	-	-	TGTGCCAGCAGCTTAGATTTCAGTCCCTTTGGAAACACCATATATTTT	CASSLDFSPFGNTIYF
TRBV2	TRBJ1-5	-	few	TGTGCCAGCAGTGAAAGTTGGATGGGGGCAGGGCAGCCCCAGCATTTT	CASSESWMGAGQPQHF
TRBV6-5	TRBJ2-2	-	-	TGTGCCAGCAGTTACTCGGTCAGGGGTACCGGGGAGCTGTTTTTT	CASSYSVRGTGELFF
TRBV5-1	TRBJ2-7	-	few	TGCGCCAGCAGCCCGGGACGGATGTTCTACGAGCAGTACTTC	CASSPGRMFYEQYF
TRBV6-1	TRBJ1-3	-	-	TGTGCCAGCACCCCTGGAGTACGCTCTGGAAACACCATATATTTT	CASTPGVRSGNTIYF
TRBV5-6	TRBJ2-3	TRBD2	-	TGTGCCAGCAGCCAGGGACTAGCGGGAGACTTGGCAGATACGCAGTATTTT	CASSQGLAGDLADTQYF
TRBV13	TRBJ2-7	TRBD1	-	TGTGCCAGCAGCGCCACCGGGACAGGGGGATACGAGCAGTACTTC	CASSATGTGGYEQYF
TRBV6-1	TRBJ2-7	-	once	TGTGCCAGCAGTACACAGGGTTCCGAGCAGTACTTC	CASSTQGSEQYF